This T cell receptor (beta chain) was captured in a study of cytomegalovirus exposure and HLA in healthy donors. Study-level findings and limits: When analyzed later, a missense DCLRE1C variant was found to be linked to TCR beta V- and J-gene trimming.

The CDR3 covers 13 residues. V lost 6 bases, J lost 4 bases, and 5 bases stayed unmatched. CDR1 and CDR2 from the germline V gene are SGHVS and FNYEAQ. As regards this clone: What it recognizes is unknown.

Vbeta (60) and Jbeta (13) primers were used in the PCR. TCRdb's table, derived via immunoSEQ multiplex PCR, lists solely in-frame clones and lacks some. Here the sample spans about 120,000 clones, over 70% being singletons. This TCR came from a man in his forties in good health and CMV-seropositive. The sample taken for sequencing was PBMCs. V usage is TRBV7-6 and J usage is TRBJ2-5; 7 nucleotides match TRBD1. The CDR3 nucleotides read TGTGCCAGCAGTGGGACAGAGATAGAGACCCAGTACTTC. This codes for CASSGTEIETQYF.